The entry below describes one TCR beta chain. Its cognate antigen has yet to be identified. The input lacks base qualities; no much larger clone sits a single base away. The receptor library was made with the immunoSEQ multiplex PCR assay. For the multiplex PCR, a mixture combining 60 forward primers for TCR Vbeta segments and 13 reverse primers for TCR Jbeta segments was used. The CDR3 region of rearranged TCR beta genes was amplified from genomic DNA with a multiplex PCR assay. On the Illumina HiSeq System, the amplified TCR beta libraries were sequenced as 87-base-pair reads. As for the authors' bioinformatics: In a later analysis, tens of millions of unique TCR beta chains were counted across the approximately 670 repertoires, and roughly 10 million of these chains were shared by at least two donors. Raw reads were error-corrected and collapsed into unique sequences by a nearest-neighbor algorithm in which closely related sequences were merged to remove PCR and sequencing errors. V, D and J gene segments were assigned by aligning CDR3 sequences to IMGT reference sequences. Each retained sequence needed at least a six-nucleotide match to both a V gene segment and a J gene segment. A rearrangement counted as productive if the CDR3 had no stop codons and remained in frame with V and J, and every other rearrangement counted as non-productive. Following IMGT convention, CDR3 was defined as the stretch from the second conserved V-encoded cysteine up to the conserved J-encoded phenylalanine. In an earlier analysis of more than 550 of the donors, sequences lacking an unambiguous match to a single V gene segment were excluded. In an earlier analysis of about 590 of the donors, a V segment was called functional when productive rearrangements were above 56.7%, and segregating when the standard deviation between donors exceeded 5%. A statistical classification framework was developed to diagnose cytomegalovirus status using the catalog of TCR beta chain sequences. A later analysis assigned V and J genes by comparing TCR nucleotide sequences with IMGT/GENE-DB human TR gene sequences. The TCRdist pipeline was used in a later analysis to assign CDR3 sequences and most-parsimonious VDJ recombination scenarios. In a later analysis, each TCR beta chain was defined by its CDR3 amino acid sequence together with its V-gene family, and reads without a unique V-gene family were excluded. In a later analysis, 450 to 600 highly shared, low-generation-probability nucleotide sequences were removed to address suspected cross-contamination and a sequencing artifact. A later analysis calculated a clonal expansion index for each public chain from normalized within-repertoire ranks of inferred template counts. In a later analysis, generation probabilities were computed with a VDJ recombination model fitted to out-of-frame rearrangements, and the resulting probabilities were checked against IGoR. In a later analysis, TCR-TCR, TCR-HLA and TCR-CMV co-occurrence was scored with hypergeometric tests, and a repertoire-size bias correction was applied to TCR pairs. False discovery rates were estimated in a later analysis by permuting HLA or CMV assignments 20 times. In a later analysis, co-occurring TCRs were grouped using DBSCAN, and TCRdist sequence similarity was added for clustering within HLA-allele-positive subsets. Co-occurrence clustering excluded repertoires with fewer than 30,000 or more than 120,000 public chains, plus five with anomalous nucleotide sharing. This is the immuneACCESS table as TCRdb keeps it, with only in-frame sequences that have V and J called. A part of the clones is gone; compared with another copy, unresolved V genes explain less than half, and the rest is unexplained. V and J calls and clone size follow that table, whereas D and trimming were derived from the DNA. This sample gives roughly 100,000 clones in total; almost 80% of them show up just once. 4% of the sample is in the top ten clones.

The data originate from a study of cytomegalovirus exposure and HLA in healthy donors (dated 2017 in TCRdb). Study-wide context: An earlier analysis of some 620 of the donors reported about 300 Gb of sequence data and roughly 120 million unique TCR beta sequences obtained from about 179 million T cells. The study aimed to test whether signatures of past pathogen exposure could be identified by cataloging public T cell receptors. Both class I and class II loci were covered by HLA typing, at four-digit resolution. A later genetic analysis took genome-wide SNP genotypes for 398 of the 666 donors and used that subset as a discovery cohort. The number of donors typed differed by locus, with about 629-640 for A, B, C, DRB1 and DQB1, around 500 for DQA1, about 610 for DPA1, and 472 for DPB1. High-throughput TCR immunosequencing, statistical association of individual TCRs with disease status, and machine learning were combined to predict cytomegalovirus infection status. Every repertoire in the discovery cohort had been generated on one and the same sequencing platform. A later analysis re-examined previously published TCR beta repertoires from about 700 donors and added high-resolution HLA genotyping to investigate patterns of TCR occurrence. An earlier analysis of 587 of the donors used high-throughput TCR beta sequencing to judge whether each TCR beta V gene segment behaved as functional or pseudogenic. Of the roughly 430 genotyped donors, around 81% fell in the genetic ancestry cluster associated with self-reported Caucasian donors. Alongside the repertoire data, information on donor age, sex, ethnicity and CMV serostatus was compiled. A separate validation cohort of about 110 different subjects was used in addition to the approximately 700-subject first cohort. The study used immunosequencing to profile the T cell repertoires of 600 to 850 subjects and linked those repertoires to cytomegalovirus serostatus. Rather than drawing on any new phenotypic data, the later analysis identified candidate immune exposures from TCR beta sequences and the way those sequences occurred across donors. An early release covering 550 to 700 HLA-typed donors comprised roughly 300 gigabases of sequencing data and 85 million to 100 million unique TCR sequences. Across 300 to 500 genotyped donors of the cohort, an average of roughly 230,000 unique TCR beta nucleotide sequences per donor were sequenced, and roughly 17% of those sequences were non-productive. About five DR-DQ haplotypes were handled as single units for association and clustering because linkage in the cohort was strong.

The CDR3 measures 15 amino acids from cysteine to phenylalanine. The DNA shown is the 45-base CDR3, in frame from base 1. The germline V gene gives CDR1 as MDHEN and CDR2 as SYDVKM. Points the paper makes about the study in general: When HLA alleles, especially DR and DQ, strongly co-occurred, attributing TCR associations to individual alleles was difficult. Presence/absence analyses assumed roughly uniform sequencing depth across donors, an assumption that may not hold. Because counts were too low, 15 or so rarely observed V segments, including chromosome 9 orphons, were excluded from the earlier analysis of several hundred of the donors. The authors suggested that the approach could potentially be generalized to other disease states and immunological phenotypes. Several of the top co-occurrence clusters appeared to be linked to parvovirus B19, influenza, CMV and Epstein-Barr virus, according to a later analysis. Broadly in line with IMGT annotations, most TCR beta V segments showed up in productive rearrangements about 87% or about 30% of the time in an earlier analysis of roughly 590 of the donors. In a later analysis, HLA-associated TCR beta chains showed more clonal expansion and lower generation probabilities than non-associated chains that were equally common. In the study, approximately 160 TCR beta chains were listed as associated with cytomegalovirus. A few of the identified cytomegalovirus-associated TCR beta chains were confirmed in vitro to be specific for cytomegalovirus antigens. In a later genetic analysis, fewer N-insertions in productive TCRs were reported among donors in an Asian-associated ancestry cluster than the roughly 710-donor mean. In a later analysis, some 17,000 TCR beta sequences were associated with specific HLA alleles at a false discovery rate of 0.05. In both the original and validation cohorts, the classifier was reported to diagnose cytomegalovirus status with high specificity and sensitivity. Across donors, most TCR sequences were observed very rarely, whereas some public TCRs were present in many individuals. Immune exposure information for the cohort was limited to CMV serostatus. Because HLA typing was unavailable for some donors at each locus, only the typed subset was used in association tests. According to a later analysis, most CMV-associated TCR beta chains appeared to be HLA-restricted, and the HLA associations seemed to be driven largely by CMV exposure. A further reported finding was that TCR beta sequences accurately predicted the HLA-A and HLA-B alleles for most subjects in the first cohort. Correlated functional status among segregating V segments might reflect linkage disequilibrium, but an unknown experimental factor could not be ruled out. A group of highly shared sequence variants was considered likely to be a technical artifact of the sequencing pipeline. Because the 87-base-pair reads could not distinguish some IMGT-functional V segments, including TRBV6-2 and TRBV6-3, those segments were excluded. The cohort was sequenced for TCR beta chains only, and without alpha or paired-chain data the features that could be detected were limited. A later genetic analysis associated a missense DCLRE1C variant with V-gene and J-gene trimming of TCR beta chains, and an independent cohort replicated the association. In a later analysis, the rate of TCR association differed among HLA loci, with DRB1 alleles having the most associated TCRs and HLA-C alleles having the fewest.

The cohort was made up of approximately 670 healthy bone marrow donors. All cohort members were sampled while nominally healthy, although unrecorded immune exposures were likely present. The donor tested CMV seropositive, placing the donor among the 289 seropositive members of the cohort. Each donor provided a peripheral blood sample, and peripheral blood mononuclear cells were used for TCR beta sequencing. The Qiagen DNeasy Blood Extraction Kit was used to extract genomic DNA from the blood cell samples. The chain joins TRBV28 to TRBJ2-5; 8 central bases correspond to TRBD2. The J call may not be correct, given that the DNA end is closer to TRBJ2-7. The sequenced material came from PBMCs. The TCR was taken from a man between 50 and 59 years old in good health and CMV-seropositive. The nucleotide sequence is TGTGCCAGCAGCCAAACTAGCGGCAGCTCCTACGAGCAGTACTTC. Translated, this is CASSQTSGSSYEQYF.